The clone carrying this TCR beta chain has only one observation. Its antigen is unidentified. These data belong to a study of cytotoxic CD8 clonotypes in ibrutinib-treated CLL. Study as a whole: When averaged across all of the samples, the counts came to a few hundred thousand productive templates and more than 80,000 productive rearrangements. Overall study results and limits: Contraction or stability on treatment was seen for public clonotypes, which were uncommon.

TCRdb's copy holds only in-frame clones and misses some; the assay was immunoSEQ multiplex PCR. Here the sample spans around 330,000 clones, 67% being singletons. Germline CDR1 KGHSH, CDR2 LQKENI. This CDR3 is built from 16 residues. V was clipped by 4 bases and J by 5 bases, with 17 bases between them. The chain recombines TRBV18 with TRBJ1-4, with a tentative D call TRBD1 (6 bases). Sequenced material: PBMCs, taken after 36 months of ibrutinib treatment. This TCR came from a human donor with chronic lymphocytic leukemia. For the CDR3, the DNA is TGTGCCAGCTCACAAACCACCGGGACATTAAATGAAAAACTGTTTTTT. It encodes CASSQTTGTLNEKLFF.